Below, 5 T cell receptor beta chains from the same sample are listed, as sequenced in a study of molecular identifiers for immune sequencing clone quantification. TCRdb itself ran the PCR reads through MiXCR, one entry per CDR3 protein. The sample lists around 480,000 distinct CDR3 sequences; roughly 25% were seen once. The sample comprised naive CD8+ T cells from blood, with Jurkat cell RNA spiked in. Subset meaning: FACS-sorted CD8+CD4-CCR7+CD45RA+ naive T cells. The source is a human donor in good health. Some libraries in this study had Jurkat cell RNA spiked in.

This rearrangement joins TRBV6-5 to TRBJ2-5; TRBD1 aligns across 7 bases. This CDR3 is 15 amino acids long. V was clipped by 6 bases and J by 1 base; unmatched bases: 8. The germline V gene has CDR1 MNHEY and CDR2 SVGAGI. CDR3 DNA sequence: TGTGCCAGCAGGGTTGGCGCAGGGGGCCAAGAGACCCAGTACTTC. This encodes CASRVGAGGQETQYF.

There are many counts of this clonotype. The chain carries TRBV11-2 and TRBJ2-3; 9 bases map to TRBD2. The germline gives CDR1 SGHAT, CDR2 FQNNGV. This CDR3 is built from 16 residues. J gave up 3 bases and V 3 bases, and 7 bases lay outside the gene matches. For the CDR3, the DNA is TGTGCCAGCAGCTTTGTGCGGGGGGGTGCTACAGATACGCAGTATTTT. This sequence encodes CASSFVRGGATDTQYF.

This clonotype was counted at least ten times. CDR3 nucleotides: TGTGCCAGCAGTTGGGACAGGGGGTCCGAGCAGTACTTC. It is translated as CASSWDRGSEQYF. The rearrangement uses TRBV6-6 and TRBJ2-7; 11 positions agree with TRBD1. CDR3 length: 13 residues. V lost 4 bases, J lost 6 bases, and 2 bases stayed unmatched. The germline V gene has CDR1 MNHNY and CDR2 SVGAGI (reference sequence).

There are many counts of this clonotype. The J gene is TRBJ2-6, the V gene TRBV27, with 8 bases that match TRBD1. Germline CDR1 is MNHEY and CDR2 is SMNVEV (reference sequence). V shed 6 bases, J shed 0 bases, and the junction held 4 bases outside the gene matches. This CDR3 region has 16 residues. CDR3 sequence (DNA): TGTGCCAGCAGATTCGGACAGGGCTCTGGGGCCAACGTCCTGACTTTC. The encoded protein is CASRFGQGSGANVLTF.

The V gene is TRBV7-2, the J gene TRBJ1-1; D remains unclear. V lost 1 base to trimming and J lost 0 bases, with 9 bases between them. The CDR3 sequence is 15 residues long. CDR1 and CDR2 (germline): SGHTA, FQGNSA. This chain's CDR3 is CASSLGDWVNTEAFF. In nucleotides, the CDR3 is TGTGCCAGCAGCTTAGGTGATTGGGTGAACACTGAAGCTTTCTTT.